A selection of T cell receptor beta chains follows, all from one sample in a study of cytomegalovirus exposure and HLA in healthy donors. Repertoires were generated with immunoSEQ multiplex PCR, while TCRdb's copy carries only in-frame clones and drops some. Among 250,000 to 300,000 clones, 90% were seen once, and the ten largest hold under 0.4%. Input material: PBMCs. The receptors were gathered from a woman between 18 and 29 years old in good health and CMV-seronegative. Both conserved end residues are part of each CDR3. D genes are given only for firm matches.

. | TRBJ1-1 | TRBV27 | CASSLGAGGATEAFF
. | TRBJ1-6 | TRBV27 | CASRKTESGFNSPLHF
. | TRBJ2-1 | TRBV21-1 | CASRLRDRGYNEQFF
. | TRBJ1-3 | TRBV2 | CASKLDTIYF
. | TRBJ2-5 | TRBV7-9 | CASSPVGLQETQYF
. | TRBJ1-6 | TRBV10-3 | CAISEIGGYNSPLHF
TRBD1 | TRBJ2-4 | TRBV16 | CASSQSSGGENIQYF
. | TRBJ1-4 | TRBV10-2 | CASSESQGGDEKLFF
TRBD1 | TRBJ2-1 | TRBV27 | CASTTGGYNEQFF
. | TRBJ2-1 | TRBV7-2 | CASSPRLVSEQFF
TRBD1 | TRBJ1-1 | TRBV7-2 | CASSFSLGQSHTEAFF
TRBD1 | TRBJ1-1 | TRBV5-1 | CASSLGDRVPTEAFF
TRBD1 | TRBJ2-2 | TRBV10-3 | CALGQGPGELFF
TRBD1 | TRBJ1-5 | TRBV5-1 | CASSPGTGGGQPQHF
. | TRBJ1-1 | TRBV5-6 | CASSRGPLNTEAFF
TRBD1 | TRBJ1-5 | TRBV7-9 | CASSDHSSGTEYSNQPQHF
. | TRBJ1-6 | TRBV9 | CASSGRAGVNSPLHF
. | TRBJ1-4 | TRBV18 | CASSPTRVGTNEKLFF
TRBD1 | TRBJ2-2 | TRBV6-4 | CASSDGQGHTGELFF
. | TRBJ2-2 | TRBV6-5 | CASSFLGSTGELFF
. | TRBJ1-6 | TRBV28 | CASSWGRGNNSPLHF
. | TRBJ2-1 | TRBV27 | CASSLSPSSYNEQFF
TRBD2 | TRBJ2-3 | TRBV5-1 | CASDGTSGGQSTDTQYF
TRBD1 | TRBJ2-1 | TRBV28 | CASTGDRGDYNEQFF
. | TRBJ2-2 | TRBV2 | CASRLNTGELFF
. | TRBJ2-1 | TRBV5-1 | CASNKEGSDSYNEQFF
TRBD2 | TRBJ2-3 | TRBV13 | CASSPSGGPHDTQYF
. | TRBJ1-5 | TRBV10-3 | CAISTDSNQPQHF
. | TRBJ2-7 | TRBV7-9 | CASSRTDIEQYF
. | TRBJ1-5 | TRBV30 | CAWSVMGTTNQPQHF
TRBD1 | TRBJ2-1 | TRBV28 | CASSPFGDRSADIYNEQFF
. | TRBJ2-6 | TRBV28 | CASRPASSGANVLTF
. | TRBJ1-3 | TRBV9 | CASSVGQGAGNTIYF
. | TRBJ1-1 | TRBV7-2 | CASSLSPPGTEAFF
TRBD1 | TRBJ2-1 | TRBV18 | CASSPATGGFYNEQFF
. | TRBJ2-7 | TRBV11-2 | CASSLVGRGTGAYEQYF
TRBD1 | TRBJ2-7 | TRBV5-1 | CASSSTTGRYEQYF
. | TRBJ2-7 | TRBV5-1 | CASYRDSYEQYF
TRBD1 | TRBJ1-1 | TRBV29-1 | CSVEDGTGGAFF
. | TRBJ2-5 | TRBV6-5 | CASSYSVGTQETQYF
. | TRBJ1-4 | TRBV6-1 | CASRLTTNEKLFF
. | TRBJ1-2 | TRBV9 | CASSPDSNYGYTF
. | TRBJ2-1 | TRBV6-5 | CASSSSPSFYNEQFF
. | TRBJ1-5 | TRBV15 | CATSRETGQGRNQPQHF
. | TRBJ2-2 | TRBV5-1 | CASSLGGSLNTGELFF
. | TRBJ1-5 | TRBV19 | CAGGRGGNQPQHF
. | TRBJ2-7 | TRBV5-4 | CASSLDLRDSSYEQYF
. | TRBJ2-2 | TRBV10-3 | CAIGPFGELFF
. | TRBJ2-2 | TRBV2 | CASRQGLNTGELFF
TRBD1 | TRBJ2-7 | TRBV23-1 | CASAGRDSSYEQYF
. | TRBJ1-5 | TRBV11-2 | CASSLLTDQPQHF
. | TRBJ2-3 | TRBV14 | CASSSLPGRTDTQYF
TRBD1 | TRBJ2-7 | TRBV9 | CASSVGVGQEQSHEQYF
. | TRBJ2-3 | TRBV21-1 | CASSTADRDRDTDTQYF
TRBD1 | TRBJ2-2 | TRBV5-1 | CASRDRDREPGELFF
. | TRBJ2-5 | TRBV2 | CASSPLGPPPQETQYF
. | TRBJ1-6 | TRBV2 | CASSDRAPLHF
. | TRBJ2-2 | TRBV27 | CASSPGLDTGELFF